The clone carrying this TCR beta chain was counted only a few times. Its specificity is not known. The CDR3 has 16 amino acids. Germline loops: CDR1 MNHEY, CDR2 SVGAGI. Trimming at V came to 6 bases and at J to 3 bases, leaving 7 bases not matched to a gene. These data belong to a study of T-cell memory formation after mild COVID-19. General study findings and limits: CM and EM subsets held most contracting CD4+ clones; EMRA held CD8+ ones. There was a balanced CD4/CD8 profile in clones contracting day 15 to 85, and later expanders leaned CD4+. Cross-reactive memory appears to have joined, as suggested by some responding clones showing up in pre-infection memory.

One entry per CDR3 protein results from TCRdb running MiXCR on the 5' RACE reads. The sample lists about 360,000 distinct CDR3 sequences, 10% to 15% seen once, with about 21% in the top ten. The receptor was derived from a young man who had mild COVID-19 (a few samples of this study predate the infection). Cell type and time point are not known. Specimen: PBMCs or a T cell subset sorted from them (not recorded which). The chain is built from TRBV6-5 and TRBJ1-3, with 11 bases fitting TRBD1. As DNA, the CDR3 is TGTGCCAGCAGAGGACAGGGGGCTTCTAATGGAAACACCATATATTTT. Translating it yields CASRGQGASNGNTIYF.